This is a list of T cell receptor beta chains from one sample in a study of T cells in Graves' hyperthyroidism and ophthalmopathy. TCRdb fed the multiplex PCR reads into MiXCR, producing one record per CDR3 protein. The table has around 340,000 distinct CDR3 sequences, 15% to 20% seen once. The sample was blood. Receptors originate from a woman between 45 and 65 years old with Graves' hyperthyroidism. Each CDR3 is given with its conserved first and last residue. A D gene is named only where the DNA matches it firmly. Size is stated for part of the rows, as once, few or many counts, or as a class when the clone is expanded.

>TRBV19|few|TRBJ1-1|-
TGTGCCAGTAGTATTGGAGGATTCACTGAAGCTTTCTTT
CASSIGGFTEAFF
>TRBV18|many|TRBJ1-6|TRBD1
TGTGCCAGCTCACCGGGACAGAATAATTCACCCCTCCACTTT
CASSPGQNNSPLHF
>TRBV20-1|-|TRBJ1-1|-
TGCAGTGCTAGAGATATAGAGACAACTGAAGCTTTCTTT
CSARDIETTEAFF
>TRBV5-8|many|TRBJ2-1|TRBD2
TGTGCCAGCATTCCGACTAGCGGGGGTTCGGATGAGCAGTTCTTC
CASIPTSGGSDEQFF
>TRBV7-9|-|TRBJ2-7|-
TGTGCCAACAGCTTACTCCAGGGCGACGAGCAGTACTTC
CANSLLQGDEQYF
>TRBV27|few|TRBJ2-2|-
TGTGCCAGCAGTCGGTGGTCCGGGGAGCTGTTTTTT
CASSRWSGELFF
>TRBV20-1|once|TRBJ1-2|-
TGCAGTGCCATACACGGGGGCTATAGCTACACCTTC
CSAIHGGYSYTF
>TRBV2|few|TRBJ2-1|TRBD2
TGTGCCAGCACCGCTAGCGGGAGGGCCGTTTACAATGAGCAGTTCTTC
CASTASGRAVYNEQFF
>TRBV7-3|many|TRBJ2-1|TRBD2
TGTGCCAGCAGCAGGACTAGCGGGGGGAACAACAATGAGCAGTTCTTC
CASSRTSGGNNNEQFF
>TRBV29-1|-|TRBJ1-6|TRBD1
TGCAGCGGGATGACAGGGGGTAATTCACCCCTCCACTTT
CSGMTGGNSPLHF
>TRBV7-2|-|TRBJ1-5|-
TGTGCCAGCAGCACTACGGGGAGAAGCAATCAGCCCCAGCATTTT
CASSTTGRSNQPQHF
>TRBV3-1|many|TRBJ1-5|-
TGTGCCAGCAGCCCGGGACTGTTCCAGCCCCAGCATTTT
CASSPGLFQPQHF
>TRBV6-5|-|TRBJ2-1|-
TGTGCCAGCAGTTACGACGGGGGCGTCTCCTACAATGAGCAGTTCTTC
CASSYDGGVSYNEQFF
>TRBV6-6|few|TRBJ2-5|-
TGTGCCAGCAGTTACTCGATCGGGAAAGAGACCCAGTACTTC
CASSYSIGKETQYF
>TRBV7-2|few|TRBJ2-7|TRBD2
TGTGCCAGCAGCCTGGTAGCGGGTAGCTCCTACGAGCAGTACTTC
CASSLVAGSSYEQYF
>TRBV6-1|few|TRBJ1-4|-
TGTGCCAGCGGGGGCCCAGGTGTCGGGGATGAAAAACTGTTTTTT
CASGGPGVGDEKLFF
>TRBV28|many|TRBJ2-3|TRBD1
TGTGCCAGCAGTTTACCCGCGACAGGGGTGGATACGCAGTATTTT
CASSLPATGVDTQYF
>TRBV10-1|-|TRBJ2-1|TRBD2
TGCGCCAGCAGTGAGTTGGCGGGAGGGAACAATGAGCAGTTCTTC
CASSELAGGNNEQFF